This T cell receptor (beta chain) was identified during a study of shared clonotypes between healthy human individuals. Study-wide background: A couple of women and a few men aged 18 to 49 made up the donors.

This clone occurred once. The antigen is undetermined. The data were produced by immunoSEQ multiplex PCR, yet TCRdb's version contains in-frame clones alone and is incomplete. The sample lists under 200,000 clones, about 93% occurring once. Broader study findings: Generation probability values for non-shared clonotypes were lower than those for clonotypes shared by all four donors. Tissues were not sampled, only blood, and their repertoires likely differ. Memory subsets generally showed lower estimated richness than naive subsets.

The sequence was obtained from a woman younger than 45 in good health. The sequenced sample was naive CD4+ T cells sorted from blood. As for subset: CD45RA+ positively selected.

The CDR3 sequence: CASSRNRGTGELFF. The CDR3 bases are TGTGCCAGCAGTCGCAACAGGGGAACCGGGGAGCTGTTTTTT. The chain links TRBV6-5 to TRBJ2-2; 7 nucleotides align to TRBD1. There are 14 residues in the CDR3. In germline, CDR1 is MNHEY, CDR2 SVGAGI. Germline trimming cut 5 bases from V and 5 bases from J; bases unmatched to any gene: 5.